Here is one TCR beta chain with its context. Its target antigen remains unknown. No base quality information exists; no much larger clone differs at one position. The trial excluded patients who had a history of autoimmune disease or who were on systemic immunosuppression. Peripheral blood for TCR sequencing was drawn from every dose cohort at baseline, at cycle 4 day 1 and at cycle 7 day 1. The samples were drawn from a first-in-human, open-label, multicenter phase I dose-escalation trial of ivuxolimab. Adults with locally advanced or metastatic head and neck squamous cell, hepatocellular, melanoma or renal cell carcinoma were enrolled in the trial. Before TCR sequencing, CD4+ T cells and CD8+ T cells were sorted from peripheral blood as separate populations. The source of the sample is a study of OX40 agonist ivuxolimab in advanced cancers. About the investigation overall: Ivuxolimab was a fully human IgG2 agonistic monoclonal antibody targeting the costimulatory receptor OX40 (CD134). Intravenous ivuxolimab was administered to patients every 2 weeks at six dose levels: 0.01, 0.1, 0.3, 1.5, 3 and 10 mg/kg. Among the 52 dose-escalation patients, about 20 had hepatocellular carcinoma, approximately 15 melanoma, 9 renal cell carcinoma and 9 head and neck cancer. In the dose-escalation cohort, roughly four fifths of patients were male, and the mean age was approximately 55 years, with a range of about 23 to 85. Patients were allowed to have had prior anti-PD-1, anti-PD-L1 or anti-CTLA-4 therapy, and roughly 40% of the dose-escalation patients had previously received checkpoint inhibitors. Partial responses occurred in three dose-escalation patients, of whom one had hepatocellular carcinoma and two had cutaneous melanoma. Peripheral TCRbeta sequencing aimed to test whether ivuxolimab altered TCR sequence diversity and caused clonal T-cell expansion. The monotherapy dose-escalation portion (N of about 50 patients) of the phase I ivuxolimab trial is reported in the paper. The investigation overall reported the following: The antigen specificity of the clonally expanded peripheral T cells was not determined. In the 0.1-3.0 mg/kg groups, partial responders were among the patients with the lowest normalized peripheral clonal expansion, particularly in CD8+ T cells. Low levels of normalized T-cell clonal expansion were also seen in some patients who did not respond. On average, CD8+ T cells showed more expanded clones than CD4+ T cells after ivuxolimab. At doses of 0.1 to 3.0 mg/kg, clonal expansion of both CD4+ and CD8+ T cells in blood was seen between baseline and week 6.

Genomic DNA was extracted from sorted cells for sequencing of the TCRbeta CDR3 region. The immunoSEQ Assay was used for sequencing of TCRbeta CDR3 regions. TCRdb mirrors the immuneACCESS table, restricted to in-frame sequences. Some clones are absent from its copies; in checked studies, under half trace to an unresolved V gene, and the reason for the others is unknown. This sample lists 95,000 to 100,000 clones; around 91% were detected once. About 1.5% of the sample belongs to the ten largest clones. Specimen: CD4+ or CD8+ T cells sorted from blood, collected in a trial of the OX40 agonist ivuxolimab. The receptor was isolated from an adult with an advanced solid tumor such as melanoma, head and neck, liver or kidney cancer.

The sequenced DNA is TGTGCCAGCAGCGTAGCAAGTAGCGGGAGAGGGGAGACCCAGTACTTC. This is translated as CASSVASSGRGETQYF. The receptor chain draws on TRBV9 and TRBJ2-5; 9 nucleotides in the junction match TRBD2. Trimming leaves V shorter by 0 bases and J shorter by 5 bases, with the junction holding 8 bases beyond the gene matches. In the germline V gene, CDR1 corresponds to SGDLS and CDR2 to YYNGEE. Measured from the cysteine to the phenylalanine, the CDR3 is 16 residues long. The retained sequence is limited to the CDR3, 48 bases, with the frame set at the first base.